This T cell receptor (beta chain) was sequenced in a study of cytomegalovirus exposure and HLA in healthy donors. The PCR employed 60 Vbeta primers together with 13 Jbeta primers. Clones were read by immunoSEQ multiplex PCR, and TCRdb kept only the in-frame ones, dropping some. The table shows more than 95,000 clones, with around 73% occurring only once. Trimming took 4 bases from V and 9 from J; bases not matched to a gene: 14. Germline CDR1 and CDR2: SGHDT and YYEEEE. The CDR3 extends over 16 amino acids. This TCR came from a man aged 25-45 years in good health and CMV-seronegative. The genes are TRBV5-6 and TRBJ1-5, with 9 bases aligning to TRBD1. Sequencing input: PBMCs. CDR3 amino acids: CASSVRTGAARAPQHF. The CDR3 coding sequence is TGTGCCAGCAGCGTAAGGACAGGGGCCGCGAGAGCGCCCCAGCATTTT.